This T cell receptor beta chain was recorded in a study of blood T cell repertoires in COVID-19. Study-wide context: Italy, Spain and the United States were the sources of the convalescent and acute COVID-19 samples. Sources were T cells, B-cell-depleted T cells, or PBMCs; the material itself was cDNA or gDNA.

TCRdb's table, derived via immunoSEQ multiplex PCR, lists solely in-frame clones and lacks some. The sample has hundreds of thousands of clones, about 87% seen once. Germline V gives CDR1 SGHDT, CDR2 YYEEEE. Between the trimmed V and J ends, which lost 0 bases and 4 bases, there was a span of 14 bases. The CDR3 sequence is 16 residues long. This clonotype was obtained from a woman between 40 and 50 years old who had recovered from COVID-19. The chain couples TRBV5-6 to TRBJ2-1; maybe TRBD1 (6 bases). The sample comprised peripheral blood. Here the CDR3 reads CASSLVGQTPYNEQFF. The DNA for the CDR3 is TGTGCCAGCAGCTTGGTAGGACAGACCCCTTACAATGAGCAGTTCTTC.